This T cell receptor beta chain was found in a study of spatial heterogeneity in lung cancer. TCRdb reprocessed the 5' RACE reads via MiXCR and lists one record per CDR3 protein. The sample yields roughly 40,000 distinct CDR3 sequences, around 7.1% seen once. This CDR3 is built from 12 residues. V lost 7 bases, J lost 4 bases, and 2 bases stayed unmatched. Germline V gene data show CDR1 as MDHEN and CDR2 as SYDVKM. Time point: sample taken at primary tumor resection. Sequencing of whole RNA from tumor, nontumor lung or frozen PBMC involved no sorting. This clonotype originated in a female donor with early-stage non-small cell lung cancer. Material: PBMCs, obtained at surgery. The chain joins TRBV28 to TRBJ1-2; 8 nucleotides line up with TRBD1. CDR3 sequence: CASTTGGYGYTF. CDR3 bases: TGTGCCAGCACAACAGGGGGCTATGGCTACACCTTC.